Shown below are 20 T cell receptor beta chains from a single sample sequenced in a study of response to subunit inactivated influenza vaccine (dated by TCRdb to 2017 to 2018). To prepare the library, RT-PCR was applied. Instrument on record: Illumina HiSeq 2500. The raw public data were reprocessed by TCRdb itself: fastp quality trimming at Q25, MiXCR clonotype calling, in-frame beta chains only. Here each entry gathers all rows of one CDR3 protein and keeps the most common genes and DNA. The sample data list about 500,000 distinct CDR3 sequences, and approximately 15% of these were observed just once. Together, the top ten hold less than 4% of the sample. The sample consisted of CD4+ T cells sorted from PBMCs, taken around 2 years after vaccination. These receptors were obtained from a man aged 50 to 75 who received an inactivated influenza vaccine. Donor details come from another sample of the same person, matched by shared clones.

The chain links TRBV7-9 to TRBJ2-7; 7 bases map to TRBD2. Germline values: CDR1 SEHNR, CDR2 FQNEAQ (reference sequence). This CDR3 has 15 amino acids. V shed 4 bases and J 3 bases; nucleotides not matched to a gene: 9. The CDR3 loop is CASSSAGRANYEQYF. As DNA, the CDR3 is TGTGCCAGCAGCTCAGCGGGACGGGCGAACTACGAGCAGTACTTC.

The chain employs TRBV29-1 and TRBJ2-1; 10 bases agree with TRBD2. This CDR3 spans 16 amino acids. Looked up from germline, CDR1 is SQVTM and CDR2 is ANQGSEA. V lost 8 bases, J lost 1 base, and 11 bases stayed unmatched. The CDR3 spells CSLSGAGGPSYNEQFF. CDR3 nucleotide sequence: TGCAGCCTAAGTGGAGCGGGGGGGCCGTCCTACAATGAGCAGTTCTTC.

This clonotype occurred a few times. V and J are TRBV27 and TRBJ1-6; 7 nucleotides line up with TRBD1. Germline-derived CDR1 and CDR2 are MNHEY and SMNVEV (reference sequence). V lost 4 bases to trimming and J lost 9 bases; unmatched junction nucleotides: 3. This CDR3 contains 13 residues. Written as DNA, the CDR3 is TGTGCCAGCAGTTCAGACAGGGTTTCACCCCTCCACTTT. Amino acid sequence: CASSSDRVSPLHF.

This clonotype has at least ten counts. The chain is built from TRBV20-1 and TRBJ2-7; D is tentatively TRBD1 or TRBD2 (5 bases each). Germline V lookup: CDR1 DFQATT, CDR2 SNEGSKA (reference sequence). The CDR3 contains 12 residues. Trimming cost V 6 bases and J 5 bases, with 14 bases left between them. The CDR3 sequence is CSAPRGDHEQYF. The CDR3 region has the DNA TGCAGTGCCCCGAGAGGGGACCACGAGCAGTACTTC.

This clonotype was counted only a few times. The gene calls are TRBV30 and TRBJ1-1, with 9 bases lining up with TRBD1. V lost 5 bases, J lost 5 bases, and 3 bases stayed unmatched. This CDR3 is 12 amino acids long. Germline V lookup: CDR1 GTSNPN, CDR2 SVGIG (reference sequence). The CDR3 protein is CAWHRGQTEAFF. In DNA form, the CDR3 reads TGTGCCTGGCACAGGGGGCAAACTGAAGCTTTCTTT.

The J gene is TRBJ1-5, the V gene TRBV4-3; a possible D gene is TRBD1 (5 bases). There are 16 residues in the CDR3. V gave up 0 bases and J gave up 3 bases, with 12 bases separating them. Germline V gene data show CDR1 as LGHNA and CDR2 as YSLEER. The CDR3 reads CASSQDSYGANQPQHF. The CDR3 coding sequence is TGCGCCAGCAGCCAAGATTCGTACGGGGCCAATCAGCCCCAGCATTTT.

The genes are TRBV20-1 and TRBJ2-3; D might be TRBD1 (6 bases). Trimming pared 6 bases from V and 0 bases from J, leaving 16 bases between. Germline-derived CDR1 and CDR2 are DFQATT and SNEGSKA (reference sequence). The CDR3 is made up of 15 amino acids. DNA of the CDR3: TGCAGTGCCCGCTCAGACAGGCCTAGCACAGATACGCAGTATTTT. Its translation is CSARSDRPSTDTQYF.

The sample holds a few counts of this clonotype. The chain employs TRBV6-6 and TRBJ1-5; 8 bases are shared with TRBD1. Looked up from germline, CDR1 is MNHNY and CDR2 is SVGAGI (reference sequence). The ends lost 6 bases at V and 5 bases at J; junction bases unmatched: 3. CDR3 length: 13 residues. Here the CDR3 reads CASSNRGDQPQHF. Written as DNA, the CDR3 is TGTGCCAGCAGCAACAGGGGGGATCAGCCCCAGCATTTT.

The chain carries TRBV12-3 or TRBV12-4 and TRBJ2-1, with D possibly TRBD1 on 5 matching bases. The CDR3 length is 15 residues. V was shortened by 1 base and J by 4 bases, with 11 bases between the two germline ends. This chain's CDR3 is CASSLGRQYYNEQFF. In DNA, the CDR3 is TGTGCCAGCAGTTTAGGCAGACAGTATTACAATGAGCAGTTCTTC.

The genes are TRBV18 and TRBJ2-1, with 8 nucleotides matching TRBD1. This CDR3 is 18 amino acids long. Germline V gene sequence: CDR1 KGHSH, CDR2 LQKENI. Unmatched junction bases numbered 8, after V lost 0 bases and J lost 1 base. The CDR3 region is CASSPPMGTGGSYNEQFF. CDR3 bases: TGTGCCAGCTCACCACCAATGGGAACAGGGGGATCCTACAATGAGCAGTTCTTC. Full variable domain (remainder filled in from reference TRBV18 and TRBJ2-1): NAGVMQNPRHLVRRRGQEARLRCSPMKGHSHVYWYRQLPEEGLKFMVYLQKENIIDESGMPKERFSAEFPKEGPSILRIQQVVRGDSAAYFCASSPPMGTGGSYNEQFFGPGTRLTVL.

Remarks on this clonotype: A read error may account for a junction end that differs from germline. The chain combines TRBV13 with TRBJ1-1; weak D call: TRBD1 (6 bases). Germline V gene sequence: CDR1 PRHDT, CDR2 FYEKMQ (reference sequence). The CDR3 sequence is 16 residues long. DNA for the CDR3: TGTTCCAGCAGCTTAGAGGGATCAGGGGTATCGTTTGGAGCTTTCTTT. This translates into CSSSLEGSGVSFGAFF.

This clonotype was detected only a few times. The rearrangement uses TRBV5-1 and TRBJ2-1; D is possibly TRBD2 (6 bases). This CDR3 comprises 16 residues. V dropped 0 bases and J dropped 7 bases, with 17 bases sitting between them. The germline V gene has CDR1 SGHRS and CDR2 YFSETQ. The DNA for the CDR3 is TGCGCCAGCAGCTTGGGGCGGGGCAATCAACGGAATGAGCAGTTCTTC. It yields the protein CASSLGRGNQRNEQFF.

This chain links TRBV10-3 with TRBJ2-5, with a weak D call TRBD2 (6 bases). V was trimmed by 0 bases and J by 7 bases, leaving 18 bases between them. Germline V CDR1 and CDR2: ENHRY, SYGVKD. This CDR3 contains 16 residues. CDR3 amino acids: CAISESASARSATQYF. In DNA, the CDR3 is TGTGCCATCAGTGAGTCGGCTAGCGCTAGAAGCGCGACCCAGTACTTC.

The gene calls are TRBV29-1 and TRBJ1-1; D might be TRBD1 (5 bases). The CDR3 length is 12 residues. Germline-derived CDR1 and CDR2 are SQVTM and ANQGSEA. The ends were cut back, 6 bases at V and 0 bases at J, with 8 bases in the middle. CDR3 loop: CSVSGVNTEAFF. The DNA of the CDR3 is TGCAGCGTATCGGGGGTGAACACTGAAGCTTTCTTT.

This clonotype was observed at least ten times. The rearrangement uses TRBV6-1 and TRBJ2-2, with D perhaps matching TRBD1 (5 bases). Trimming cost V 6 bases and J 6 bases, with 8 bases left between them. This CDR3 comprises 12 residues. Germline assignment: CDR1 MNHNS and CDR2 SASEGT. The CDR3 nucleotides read TGTGCCAGCAGGGCCAGGGCCGGGGAGCTGTTTTTT. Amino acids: CASRARAGELFF.

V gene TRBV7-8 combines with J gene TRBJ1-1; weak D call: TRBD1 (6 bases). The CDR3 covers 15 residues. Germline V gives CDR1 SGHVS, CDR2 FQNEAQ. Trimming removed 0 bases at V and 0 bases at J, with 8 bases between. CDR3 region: CASSLAQGMNTEAFF. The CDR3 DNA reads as TGTGCCAGCAGCTTAGCGCAGGGGATGAACACTGAAGCTTTCTTT.

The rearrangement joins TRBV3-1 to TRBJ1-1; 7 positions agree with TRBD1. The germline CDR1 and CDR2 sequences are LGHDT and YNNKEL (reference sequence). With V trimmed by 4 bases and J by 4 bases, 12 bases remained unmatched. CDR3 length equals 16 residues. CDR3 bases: TGTGCCAGCAGCCCCCAGGGCCACAGGGGTCTCACTGAAGCTTTCTTT. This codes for CASSPQGHRGLTEAFF.

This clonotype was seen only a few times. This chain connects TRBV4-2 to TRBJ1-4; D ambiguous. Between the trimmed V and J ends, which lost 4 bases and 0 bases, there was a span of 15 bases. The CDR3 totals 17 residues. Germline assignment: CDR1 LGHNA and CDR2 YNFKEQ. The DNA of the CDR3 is TGTGCCAGCAGCCTCCTGGCCGGGCATTCAACTAATGAAAAACTGTTTTTT. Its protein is CASSLLAGHSTNEKLFF.

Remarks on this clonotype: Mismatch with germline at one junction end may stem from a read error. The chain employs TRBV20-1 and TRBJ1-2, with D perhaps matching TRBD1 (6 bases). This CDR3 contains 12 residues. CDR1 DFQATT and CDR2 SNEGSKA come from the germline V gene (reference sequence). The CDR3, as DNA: TGCAGAGCTACCCCCAGGGGCCCTGGCTACACCTTC. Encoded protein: CRATPRGPGYTF.

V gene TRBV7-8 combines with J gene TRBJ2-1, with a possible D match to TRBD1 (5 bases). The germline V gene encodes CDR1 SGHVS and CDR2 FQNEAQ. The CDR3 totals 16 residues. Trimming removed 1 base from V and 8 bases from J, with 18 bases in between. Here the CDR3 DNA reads TGTGCCAGCAGCTTAGGGGGCGGTTCCAGAGTCGATGAGCAGTTCTTC. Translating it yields CASSLGGGSRVDEQFF.